Listed below are T cell receptor beta chains from one sample, sequenced in a study of shared clonotypes between healthy human individuals. Clones were read by immunoSEQ multiplex PCR, and TCRdb kept only the in-frame ones, dropping some. The table has around 2.1 million clones, nearly 97% seen once. Material: naive CD4+ T cells sorted from blood. These receptors were taken from a man aged 18 to 35 in good health. CDR3s leave out the opening cysteine and the closing phenylalanine or tryptophan. Fields, in order: CDR3 protein, J gene, V gene.

CDR3: SVVGRRGGYT
J: TRBJ1-2
V: TRBV29-1

CDR3: ASSWTSGAYEQY
J: TRBJ2-7
V: TRBV7-2

CDR3: SVAGGAGQPQH
J: TRBJ1-5
V: TRBV29-1

CDR3: SVELAGVPTYEQY
J: TRBJ2-7
V: TRBV29-1

CDR3: ASSPTTSGAEQY
J: TRBJ2-7
V: TRBV18

CDR3: ASSPPPGSGELF
J: TRBJ2-2
V: TRBV18

CDR3: ASSVFTANYGYT
J: TRBJ1-2
V: TRBV19

CDR3: ASSPQGAGNTIY
J: TRBJ1-3
V: TRBV7-2

CDR3: ASSSDRSSGNTIY
J: TRBJ1-3
V: TRBV5-4

CDR3: ASSEGTGELF
J: TRBJ2-2
V: TRBV5-1

CDR3: ASSEGGAHGELF
J: TRBJ2-2
V: TRBV2

CDR3: ASSEYWPGPEGEKLF
J: TRBJ1-4
V: TRBV25-1

CDR3: AIGTSGRPDTQY
J: TRBJ2-3
V: TRBV10-3

CDR3: ASSLGGTTYEQY
J: TRBJ2-7
V: TRBV7-9

CDR3: ASSTGGSGIETQY
J: TRBJ2-5
V: TRBV2

CDR3: AWSVKAAGGDGELF
J: TRBJ2-2
V: TRBV30

CDR3: ASSPTSGRPNEKLF
J: TRBJ1-4
V: TRBV5-1

CDR3: ASSRSYEQY
J: TRBJ2-7
V: TRBV6-5

CDR3: ASSWDRGGYGYT
J: TRBJ1-2
V: TRBV6-4

CDR3: ASSLDRGSYNEQF
J: TRBJ2-1
V: TRBV7-2

CDR3: ATIGGTEIYEQY
J: TRBJ2-7
V: TRBV6-1

CDR3: ASSQDGGNQPQH
J: TRBJ1-5
V: TRBV5-1

CDR3: ASSVGTGAQLKETQY
J: TRBJ2-5
V: TRBV9

CDR3: ASSPRPYYEQY
J: TRBJ2-7
V: TRBV10-2

CDR3: ASRHASTTKLF
J: TRBJ1-4
V: TRBV6-1

CDR3: ASRVTGGMAF
J: TRBJ1-1
V: TRBV19

CDR3: ASSPRDRDSGVSPLH
J: TRBJ1-6
V: TRBV7-9

CDR3: ASSLVKNTGELF
J: TRBJ2-2
V: TRBV7-2

CDR3: ASSPGGVGETQY
J: TRBJ2-5
V: TRBV18

CDR3: ASSGRQGYQETQY
J: TRBJ2-5
V: TRBV4-2

CDR3: APPGGQETQY
J: TRBJ2-5
V: TRBV19

CDR3: VSSESTRGQNTEAF
J: TRBJ1-1
V: TRBV10-1

CDR3: ASSLGVKGETQY
J: TRBJ2-5
V: TRBV5-1

CDR3: ASSPTRGVLSEETQY
J: TRBJ2-5
V: TRBV7-9

CDR3: SGGGTDTQY
J: TRBJ2-3
V: TRBV20-1

CDR3: ASSERQVSNSPLH
J: TRBJ1-6
V: TRBV6-1

CDR3: ASSSEQAKLSGYEQY
J: TRBJ2-7
V: TRBV7-9

CDR3: ASSGPSGFYNEQF
J: TRBJ2-1
V: TRBV2

CDR3: ASSARQGSTEAF
J: TRBJ1-1
V: TRBV11-3

CDR3: ASSPLFGASDQPQH
J: TRBJ1-5
V: TRBV19

CDR3: ASRGTGRETQY
J: TRBJ2-5
V: TRBV27

CDR3: AIGGRDTSSYEQY
J: TRBJ2-7
V: TRBV10-3

CDR3: ASSASGSRTGELF
J: TRBJ2-2
V: TRBV2

CDR3: ASSSAGENEKLF
J: TRBJ1-4
V: TRBV27

CDR3: ASSTGTGSSYNSPLH
J: TRBJ1-6
V: TRBV2

CDR3: ASSVQDQPQH
J: TRBJ1-5
V: TRBV25-1

CDR3: ATLRDLSSGNTIY
J: TRBJ1-3
V: TRBV10-3

CDR3: ASSLGHLGPYEQY
J: TRBJ2-7
V: TRBV7-2